What follows are 28 T cell receptor beta chains derived from one specimen sequenced in a study of blood T cell repertoires in COVID-19. Clones were read by immunoSEQ multiplex PCR, and TCRdb kept only the in-frame ones, dropping some. Of around 50,000 clones listed, about nine tenths are singletons. Material for sequencing was peripheral blood. The receptor source for this set is a man between 65 and 80 years old with acute or convalescent COVID-19.

The rearrangement links TRBV6-5 to TRBJ1-4; a weak D match, TRBD1 (5 bases). V was pared by 3 bases and J by 8 bases, with 13 bases between. Germline loops: CDR1 MNHEY, CDR2 SVGAGI. The CDR3 contains 14 residues. As DNA, the CDR3 is TGTGCCAGCAGTTATGTAGGGGCGGGGGAAAAACTGTTTTTT. It codes for CASSYVGAGEKLFF.

The chain carries TRBV7-9 and TRBJ2-2; D is unresolved. V was cut by 5 bases and J by 6 bases, with 10 bases left in between. The CDR3 totals 13 residues. Germline V lookup: CDR1 SEHNR, CDR2 FQNEAQ (reference sequence). The CDR3 region has the DNA TGTGCCAGCAGCCCCTATATTTCCGGGGAGCTGTTTTTT. Protein: CASSPYISGELFF.

This rearrangement joins TRBV7-2 to TRBJ1-2, with D uncertain. Germline V gives CDR1 SGHTA, CDR2 FQGNSA. Trimming stripped 1 base from V and 4 bases from J, with 7 bases between. This CDR3 has 13 residues. The CDR3 here is CASSLGVSYGYTF. CDR3 bases: TGTGCCAGCAGCTTAGGTGTCAGCTATGGCTACACCTTC.

The V and J genes are TRBV4-2 and TRBJ1-6; no reliable D call. Germline assignment: CDR1 LGHNA and CDR2 YNFKEQ. There are 13 residues in the CDR3. The germline V and J ends were trimmed by 0 bases and 8 bases, with 5 bases remaining between them. As DNA, the CDR3 is TGTGCCAGCAGCCAAGATCGAGATTCACCCCTCCACTTT. It translates to CASSQDRDSPLHF.

The chain employs TRBV19 and TRBJ1-2; 10 bases match TRBD1. The germline V gene encodes CDR1 LNHDA and CDR2 SQIVND (reference sequence). Trimming at V came to 3 bases and at J to 4 bases, leaving 2 bases not matched to a gene. The CDR3 loop spans 14 amino acids. The CDR3 reads CASSMGQGTYGYTF. The CDR3, as DNA: TGTGCCAGTAGTATGGGACAGGGGACCTATGGCTACACCTTC.

The CDR3 region has the DNA TGTGCCAGCAGTTACACAGGAGCCAATCAGCCCCAGCATTTT. The encoded protein is CASSYTGANQPQHF. The rearrangement joins TRBV6-6 to TRBJ1-5, with a weak D call TRBD1 (5 bases). Deletions cut 2 bases from V and 3 bases from J, with 8 bases between. CDR3 length: 14 amino acids. CDR1 is MNHNY, CDR2 SVGAGI, per germline (reference sequence).

The J gene is TRBJ2-5, the V gene TRBV3-1 (or the pseudogene TRBV3-2); the D is unclear. The germline V gene has CDR1 LGHDT and CDR2 YNNKEL (reference sequence). The V end lost 5 bases, the J end lost 9 bases, and 7 bases lay between the germline ends. This CDR3 region has 10 residues. For the CDR3, the DNA is TGTGCCAGCAGCTCTAGGTCCCAGTACTTC. Translation gives CASSSRSQYF.

A few counts support this clone. The rearrangement links TRBV5-1 to TRBJ2-7, with TRBD1 matching 9 bases. Germline lookup yields CDR1 SGHRS and CDR2 YFSETQ. After removal of 7 bases from V and 7 bases from J, the junction contained 21 bases not matched to a gene. The CDR3 has 17 amino acids. The CDR3 DNA sequence: TGCGCCAGCCGCATCCTACCAACTTCGGGACAGGGCATGGAGCAGTACTTC. Translated, it gives CASRILPTSGQGMEQYF.

The chain joins TRBV5-1 to TRBJ1-5, with 7 bases matching TRBD1. J lost 7 bases, V lost 0 bases, and 7 bases had no gene match. Germline V gene sequence: CDR1 SGHRS, CDR2 YFSETQ. The CDR3 extends over 15 amino acids. The CDR3 sequence: CASSLDTGVGQPQHF. CDR3 DNA sequence: TGCGCCAGCAGCTTGGATACAGGGGTTGGGCAGCCCCAGCATTTT.

This chain uses TRBV4-3 with TRBJ2-7; TRBD1 is a possible D gene (6 bases). Germline lookup yields CDR1 LGHNA and CDR2 YSLEER. CDR3 length equals 15 residues. V was pared by 3 bases and J by 1 base, with 13 bases between. The CDR3 DNA reads as TGCGCCAGCAGCCAGGCGGACAGCCCTTCCTACGAGCAGTACTTC. Translation: CASSQADSPSYEQYF.

The V and J genes are TRBV14 and TRBJ1-6; possibly TRBD1 for D (5 bases). This CDR3 spans 16 amino acids. Germline CDR1 and CDR2: SGHDN and FVKESK. Deletions cut 2 bases from V and 6 bases from J, with 14 bases between. The CDR3 reads CASSQIQGRRNSPLHF. CDR3 in DNA: TGTGCCAGCAGCCAAATCCAGGGTAGGCGTAATTCACCCCTCCACTTT.

The chain links TRBV28 to TRBJ1-1, with 10 nucleotides matching TRBD1. With 5 bases clipped from V and 4 bases from J, the junction kept 7 bases outside the gene matches. Germline lookup yields CDR1 MDHEN and CDR2 SYDVKM. The CDR3 runs 15 residues. The CDR3 loop is CASSTPGQGSTEAFF. For the CDR3, the DNA is TGTGCCAGCAGTACTCCGGGACAGGGGAGCACTGAAGCTTTCTTT.

The chain recombines TRBV5-1 with TRBJ1-2; possible D gene TRBD1, 5 bases. Germline lookup yields CDR1 SGHRS and CDR2 YFSETQ. Deletions cut 4 bases from V and 9 bases from J, with 19 bases between. CDR3 length equals 14 residues. The DNA of the CDR3 is TGCGCCAGCAGCAGGGATACGGGCAGGGAAAGCTACACCTTC. This codes for CASSRDTGRESYTF.

The chain joins TRBV24-1 to TRBJ2-5; 8 bases line up with TRBD1. Germline values: CDR1 KGHDR, CDR2 SFDVKD. The CDR3 spans 13 residues. V dropped 9 bases and J dropped 4; count of bases not matched to a gene: 6. DNA of the CDR3: TGTGCCACCGGACAGGGAGTACCAGAGACCCAGTACTTC. Translation gives CATGQGVPETQYF.

The rearrangement uses TRBV24-1 and TRBJ2-2; 9 positions match TRBD1. The CDR3 is made up of 15 amino acids. Germline values: CDR1 KGHDR, CDR2 SFDVKD. Germline trimming cut 6 bases from V and 4 bases from J; bases unmatched to any gene: 5. The CDR3 DNA follows: TGTGCCACCAGTCTCGTGACAGGGGGCACCGGGGAGCTGTTTTTT. Its translation: CATSLVTGGTGELFF.

The J gene is TRBJ1-2, the V gene TRBV30; 7 nucleotides align to TRBD1. The CDR3 extends over 13 amino acids. With 2 bases clipped from V and 7 bases from J, the junction kept 7 bases outside the gene matches. Germline lookup yields CDR1 GTSNPN and CDR2 SVGIG (reference sequence). The CDR3 reads CAWSRGPTGGYTF. CDR3 in DNA: TGTGCCTGGAGTAGGGGGCCAACCGGTGGCTACACCTTC.

V and J are TRBV4-3 and TRBJ2-7, with 10 bases aligning to TRBD1. Germline V CDR1 and CDR2: LGHNA, YSLEER. With 1 base clipped from V and 9 bases from J, the junction kept 9 bases outside the gene matches. The CDR3 totals 15 residues. In nucleotides, the CDR3 is TGCGCCAGCAGCCAAGCCTGGACAGGGGGAGGGGGGCAGTACTTC. Its translation is CASSQAWTGGGGQYF.

The genes are TRBV3-1 (or the pseudogene TRBV3-2) and TRBJ1-1, with D possibly being TRBD1 (5 bases). The germline V and J ends were trimmed by 1 base and 7 bases, with 7 bases remaining between them. This CDR3 comprises 12 residues. Germline CDR1 LGHDT, CDR2 YNNKEL (reference sequence). CDR3 sequence (DNA): TGTGCCAGCAGCCAAGGACAGAGTGAAGCTTTCTTT. Its protein is CASSQGQSEAFF.

V is TRBV20-1 and J is TRBJ1-2; TRBD1 is a possible D gene (6 bases). Trimming left V 3 bases short and J 4 bases short, with 15 bases between. The CDR3 runs 14 residues. The germline gives CDR1 DFQATT, CDR2 SNEGSKA (reference sequence). Here the CDR3 DNA reads TGCAGTGCTAGTGAACAGGGATCGGGCTATGGCTACACCTTC. Translating it yields CSASEQGSGYGYTF.

The chain joins TRBV27 to TRBJ2-3; D uncertain. This CDR3 is 15 amino acids long. Germline V lookup: CDR1 MNHEY, CDR2 SMNVEV (reference sequence). V was trimmed by 4 bases and J by 9 bases, leaving 20 bases between them. CDR3 sequence (DNA): TGTGCCAGCAGTTCCCCCGGGTCCGGTATACAAACGCAGTATTTT. It is translated as CASSSPGSGIQTQYF.

The J gene is TRBJ2-6, the V gene TRBV19; 9 bases are a match to TRBD1. Germline values: CDR1 LNHDA, CDR2 SQIVND (reference sequence). The V segment lost 6 bases and the J segment 0 bases; nucleotides outside the gene matches: 0. The CDR3 consists of 15 residues. CDR3 sequence reads: CASRTGGSGANVLTF. DNA of the CDR3: TGTGCCAGTAGGACAGGGGGCTCTGGGGCCAACGTCCTGACTTTC.

This clone was seen just once. The chain is built from TRBV27 and TRBJ1-4; D gene uncertain. This CDR3 contains 13 residues. Trimming stripped 1 base from V and 5 bases from J, with 5 bases between. CDR1 MNHEY and CDR2 SMNVEV come from the germline V gene (reference sequence). CDR3 protein: CASSLWQNEKLFF. The CDR3 DNA sequence: TGTGCCAGCAGTTTATGGCAGAATGAAAAACTGTTTTTT. The variable domain in full, with the rest retrieved from reference TRBV27 and TRBJ1-4, is EAQVTQNPRYLITVTGKKLTVTCSQNMNHEYMSWYRQDPGLGLRQIYYSMNVEVTDKGDVPEGYKVSRKEKRNFPLILESPSPNQTSLYFCASSLWQNEKLFFGSGTQLSVL.

The rearrangement uses TRBV7-9 and TRBJ1-5, with 8 bases matching TRBD1. The CDR3 runs 18 residues. Germline-derived CDR1 and CDR2 are SEHNR and FQNEAQ (reference sequence). The J segment lost 4 bases and the V segment lost 1 base, leaving 12 bases of the junction unmatched. The CDR3 DNA reads as TGTGCCAGCAGCTTAGGGGCAGGGGGCGTTTTGGGGAATCAGCCCCAGCATTTT. It is translated as CASSLGAGGVLGNQPQHF.

This chain links TRBV4-3 with TRBJ1-5, with 11 bases lining up with TRBD1. The CDR3 has 18 residues. Germline CDR1 is LGHNA and CDR2 is YSLEER. V gave up 0 bases and J gave up 6 bases; unmatched junction bases: 10. The CDR3 sequence: CASSQDLLRTGGVQPQHF. CDR3 DNA: TGCGCCAGCAGCCAAGATTTGCTAAGGACAGGGGGCGTTCAGCCCCAGCATTTT.

This chain links TRBV4-3 with TRBJ1-6, with 8 bases matching TRBD1. Trimming removed 0 bases from V and 2 bases from J; junction bases left unmatched: 9. The CDR3 is made up of 19 amino acids. The germline CDR1 and CDR2 sequences are LGHNA and YSLEER. The CDR3: CASSQDRSTGVTYNSPLHF. CDR3 nucleotide sequence: TGCGCCAGCAGCCAAGACAGGTCGACAGGGGTCACCTATAATTCACCCCTCCACTTT.

The genes are TRBV7-2 and TRBJ1-5, with D possibly TRBD1 on 5 matching bases. This CDR3 has 15 amino acids. Germline V CDR1 and CDR2: SGHTA, FQGNSA. V gave up 1 base and J gave up 2 bases, with 9 bases separating them. The CDR3 reads CASSLEGSGNQPQHF. The CDR3 DNA reads as TGTGCCAGCAGCTTAGAGGGGTCCGGCAATCAGCCCCAGCATTTT.

This sequence joins TRBV5-4 and TRBJ1-3, with 9 bases that match TRBD1. V gave up 5 bases and J gave up 11 bases; unmatched junction bases: 11. CDR1 is SGHNT and CDR2 is YYREEE in the germline V gene (reference sequence). The CDR3 loop spans 14 amino acids. In nucleotides, the CDR3 is TGTGCCAGCAGTCCGGACAGGGGAGGTGCATCCATATATTTT. Residues: CASSPDRGGASIYF.

The chain joins TRBV7-3 to TRBJ1-6; 7 nucleotides line up with TRBD1. This CDR3 comprises 15 residues. Trimming removed 4 bases from V and 10 bases from J; junction bases left unmatched: 10. The germline V gene has CDR1 SGHTA and CDR2 FQGTGA. The CDR3 bases are TGTGCCAGCAGCTCTAGACAGGGAGGTGGGTCACCCCTCCACTTT. Amino acid sequence: CASSSRQGGGSPLHF.